This T cell receptor (beta chain) was sequenced in a study of Tregs in tolerant kidney transplant recipients. General study findings and limits: Changing PCR primers prevented nucleotide comparison between some patients' samples. Expanding Tregs on activated donor B cells appeared to best identify donor-specific TCRbeta clones. The small number of patients limits these findings pending further validation.

The nonmyeloablative bone marrow transplants came from related graft donors, with transient mixed chimerism. Only in-frame clones appear in the TCRdb table, and some are missing; sequencing was by immunoSEQ multiplex PCR. The data contain 45,000 or so clones, approximately 90% of them singletons. In regard to this clone: Its antigen is currently unknown.

The CDR3 has 15 residues. CDR1 is SEHNR and CDR2 is FQNEAQ in the germline V gene (reference sequence). Germline trimming cut 1 base from V and 4 bases from J; bases unmatched to any gene: 5. Sequencing was performed on CD8+ T cells from blood (PBMCs), taken 12 months after the transplant. The rearrangement joins TRBV7-9 to TRBJ2-7; TRBD2 agrees at 9 bases. The receptor comes from a human patient who received a combined kidney and bone marrow transplant. A subset of T cells may come from the graft donor. CDR3 DNA sequence: TGTGCCAGCAGCTTAGGGGCGGGAGGGGTTTACGAGCAGTACTTC. Encoded protein: CASSLGAGGVYEQYF.